The next 27 T cell receptor beta chains were all read from a single sample in a study of cytomegalovirus exposure and HLA in healthy donors. The PCR contained 60 Vbeta and 13 Jbeta primers. Clones were sequenced by immunoSEQ multiplex PCR, and TCRdb holds only the in-frame ones, with some missing. This repertoire includes around 51,000 clones. The sequencing sample was made of PBMCs. These receptors were obtained from a man in his forties in good health and CMV-seropositive.

The V call is TRBV7-3, the J call TRBJ2-7; 8 bases fit TRBD1. The J segment lost 8 bases and the V segment lost 3 bases, leaving 6 bases of the junction unmatched. The CDR3 loop spans 13 amino acids. Germline values: CDR1 SGHTA, CDR2 FQGTGA. The CDR3 loop is CASSLAGTGKQYF. DNA of the CDR3: TGTGCCAGCAGCTTGGCTGGGACAGGAAAGCAGTACTTC.

V is TRBV7-2 and J is TRBJ2-7; D unclear. V lost 2 bases and J 3 bases, leaving 11 bases between the germline ends. From germline, CDR1 is SGHTA and CDR2 FQGNSA. This CDR3 spans 14 amino acids. CDR3 bases: TGTGCCAGCAGCTTAACGGGTCAGAACTACGAGCAGTACTTC. Encoded protein: CASSLTGQNYEQYF.

The rearrangement links TRBV27 to TRBJ2-1; D might be TRBD2 (6 bases). Trimming removed 5 bases at V and 2 bases at J, with 19 bases between. This CDR3 is built from 17 residues. Germline CDR1 and CDR2: MNHEY and SMNVEV (reference sequence). CDR3 protein: CASSTLLVGGAYNEQFF. The CDR3, as DNA: TGTGCCAGCAGTACCCTACTGGTGGGAGGCGCCTACAATGAGCAGTTCTTC.

J is TRBJ2-2 and V is TRBV19; 12 bases are a match to TRBD2. The CDR3 is 16 amino acids. V trimming: 5 bases; J trimming: 3 bases; junction bases outside the gene matches: 4. Germline loops: CDR1 LNHDA, CDR2 SQIVND (reference sequence). CDR3 in amino acids: CASSLGTSGYTGELFF. DNA of the CDR3: TGTGCCAGTAGTCTCGGGACTAGCGGGTACACCGGGGAGCTGTTTTTT. Full variable domain (rest looked up from reference TRBV19 and TRBJ2-2): DGGITQSPKYLFRKEGQNVTLSCEQNLNHDAMYWYRQDPGQGLRLIYYSQIVNDFQKGDIAEGYSVSREKKESFPLTVTSAQKNPTAFYLCASSLGTSGYTGELFFGEGSRLTVL.

V usage is TRBV19 and J usage is TRBJ1-5; the D gene is possibly TRBD1 (6 bases). This CDR3 region has 15 residues. The germline V gene encodes CDR1 LNHDA and CDR2 SQIVND (reference sequence). V dropped 1 base and J dropped 1 base, with 8 bases sitting between them. The CDR3 sequence: CASSIGGQSNQPQHF. CDR3 in DNA: TGTGCCAGTAGTATAGGGGGGCAGAGCAATCAGCCCCAGCATTTT.

The chain recombines TRBV7-2 with TRBJ2-3; 10 bases align to TRBD2. Losses at the gene ends were 5 bases for V and 5 bases for J; bases not matched to a gene: 10. Germline V lookup: CDR1 SGHTA, CDR2 FQGNSA. This CDR3 has 16 amino acids. The CDR3 loop is CASSHQAGGPEDTQYF. The CDR3 region has the DNA TGTGCCAGCAGCCATCAAGCGGGAGGGCCAGAAGATACGCAGTATTTT.

The chain is built from TRBV29-1 and TRBJ1-2; D is ambiguous. Germline V gene sequence: CDR1 SQVTM, CDR2 ANQGSEA. The CDR3 totals 12 residues. The ends were cut back, 7 bases at V and 8 bases at J, with 17 bases in the middle. This CDR3 is CSAADGTSGYTF. The CDR3 region has the DNA TGCAGCGCTGCGGACGGCACTAGCGGCTACACCTTC.

V and J are TRBV10-1 and TRBJ2-7, with TRBD2 identical over 9 bases. V was pared by 0 bases and J by 2 bases, with 5 bases of the junction left unmatched. CDR1 and CDR2 (germline): WNHNN, SYGVQD (reference sequence). There are 16 residues in the CDR3. The CDR3 nucleotides read TGCGCCAGCAGTGAGTCTGCGGGAGGGCCTCCCTACGAGCAGTACTTC. The encoded protein is CASSESAGGPPYEQYF.

The chain joins TRBV5-1 to TRBJ2-2; 8 bases are shared with TRBD2. V lost 1 base and J lost 4; bases outside the gene matches: 3. Germline CDR1 is SGHRS and CDR2 is YFSETQ. The CDR3 totals 15 residues. The CDR3 sequence: CASSLTGTSTGELFF. In DNA form, the CDR3 reads TGCGCCAGCAGCTTGACCGGGACTAGCACCGGGGAGCTGTTTTTT.

CDR3: CATSREWGGNEQFF. The CDR3 DNA is TGTGCCACCAGCAGAGAATGGGGGGGCAATGAGCAGTTCTTC. The J gene is TRBJ2-1, the V gene TRBV15, with 7 bases identical to TRBD2. The germline CDR1 and CDR2 sequences are LNHNV and YYDKDF (reference sequence). The CDR3 totals 14 residues. Trimming at V came to 0 bases and at J to 6 bases, leaving 2 bases not matched to a gene.

The V call is TRBV18, the J call TRBJ1-1; weak D call: TRBD1 (5 bases). CDR3 size: 14 residues. Trimming cost V 4 bases and J 0 bases, with 9 bases left between them. From germline, CDR1 is KGHSH and CDR2 LQKENI. The CDR3 loop is CASSLREVNTEAFF. In nucleotides, the CDR3 is TGTGCCAGCTCACTCAGGGAGGTGAACACTGAAGCTTTCTTT.

J is TRBJ1-2 and V is TRBV28; no firm D call. Trimming cost V 2 bases and J 5 bases, with 6 bases left between them. The V gene's germline CDR1 is MDHEN and CDR2 SYDVKM. The CDR3 is 12 amino acids. For the CDR3, the DNA is TGTGCCAGCAGTTTAGAGGGATATGGCTACACCTTC. Translation: CASSLEGYGYTF.

The V gene is TRBV19, the J gene TRBJ2-3; 14 positions match TRBD2. With V trimmed by 4 bases and J by 1 base, 10 bases remained unmatched. The germline gives CDR1 LNHDA, CDR2 SQIVND (reference sequence). The CDR3 has 19 amino acids. The CDR3 DNA reads as TGTGCCAGTAGTAACCCGGGACTAGCGGGGGACCACCGCACAGATACGCAGTATTTT. It is translated as CASSNPGLAGDHRTDTQYF.

The chain combines TRBV6-6 with TRBJ2-7, with unresolved D. The CDR3 loop spans 11 amino acids. The V end lost 2 bases, the J end lost 5 bases, and 4 bases lay between the germline ends. The germline CDR1 and CDR2 sequences are MNHNY and SVGAGI (reference sequence). In nucleotides, the CDR3 is TGTGCCAGCAGTTACAGCCACGAGCAGTACTTC. Its translation: CASSYSHEQYF.

This sequence joins TRBV7-9 and TRBJ2-2, with unresolved D. The CDR3 is 14 amino acids. Trimming took 1 base from V and 2 from J, leaving 5 bases between them. Looked up from germline, CDR1 is SEHNR and CDR2 is FQNEAQ (reference sequence). The CDR3 protein is CASSLGSNTGELFF. Written as DNA, the CDR3 is TGTGCCAGCAGCTTAGGGAGCAACACCGGGGAGCTGTTTTTT.

The V gene is TRBV11-2, the J gene TRBJ2-5, with TRBD2 matching over 11 bases. This CDR3 region has 16 residues. CDR1 and CDR2 (germline): SGHAT, FQNNGV. The V segment lost 2 bases and the J segment 2 bases; nucleotides outside the gene matches: 4. CDR3 sequence: CASSLRLAGSQETQYF. CDR3 DNA: TGTGCCAGCAGCTTAAGACTAGCGGGATCTCAAGAGACCCAGTACTTC.

Measured by frequency, this clone is medium-sized (0.01 to 0.1%). The chain employs TRBV6-4 and TRBJ2-1; 12 nucleotides match TRBD2. The CDR3 has 15 residues. V shed 0 bases and J 6 bases; nucleotides not matched to a gene: 0. CDR1 MRHNA and CDR2 SNTAGT come from the germline V gene. This CDR3 reads CASSDSTSGSNEQFF. The CDR3 bases are TGTGCCAGCAGTGACTCGACTAGCGGGAGCAATGAGCAGTTCTTC.

The chain carries TRBV2 and TRBJ2-7; D is ambiguous. With 3 bases removed from V and 2 bases from J, the gap between germline ends came to 11 bases. The CDR3 has 14 amino acids. Germline assignment: CDR1 SNHLY and CDR2 FYNNEI. The CDR3 bases are TGTGCCAGCAGTGAGGCTCTAAGCGCCTACGAGCAGTACTTC. This translates into CASSEALSAYEQYF.

This rearrangement joins TRBV18 to TRBJ2-7; 10 bases match TRBD1. This CDR3 contains 15 residues. Germline V gene sequence: CDR1 KGHSH, CDR2 LQKENI. The trim removed 5 bases at V and 2 bases at J, leaving 6 bases unmatched. The CDR3 loop reads CASSSGQGVPYEQYF. CDR3 sequence (DNA): TGTGCCAGCTCATCAGGACAGGGGGTCCCCTACGAGCAGTACTTC.

This chain uses TRBV6-5 with TRBJ1-1; TRBD1 matches at 9 bases. There are 16 residues in the CDR3. Trimming took 2 bases from V and 6 from J; bases not matched to a gene: 10. Looked up from germline, CDR1 is MNHEY and CDR2 is SVGAGI. This CDR3 reads CASSYPGTGRGAEAFF. As DNA, the CDR3 is TGTGCCAGCAGTTACCCCGGGACAGGGAGAGGGGCTGAAGCTTTCTTT.

The rearrangement joins TRBV25-1 to TRBJ1-5; D ambiguous. In germline, CDR1 is MGHDK, CDR2 SYGVNS. V lost 8 bases to trimming and J lost 4 bases, with 9 bases between them. The CDR3 totals 12 residues. CDR3 DNA: TGTGCCAGCGCCGAGGGAAATCAGCCCCAGCATTTT. Translation gives CASAEGNQPQHF.

V gene TRBV19 combines with J gene TRBJ1-1; no firm D call. Germline V gene lookup returns CDR1 LNHDA and CDR2 SQIVND (reference sequence). The V end lost 5 bases, the J end lost 10 bases, and 17 bases lay between the germline ends. This CDR3 is 13 amino acids long. In DNA, the CDR3 is TGTGCCAGTAGTTCGTTTGAGGCCCGTGGAGCTTTCTTT. Protein product: CASSSFEARGAFF.

The chain is built from TRBV11-3 and TRBJ2-3, with a possible D match to TRBD2 (6 bases). The V end lost 3 bases, the J end lost 9 bases, and 22 bases lay between the germline ends. The germline V gene has CDR1 SGHNT and CDR2 YENEEA. The CDR3 sequence is 16 residues long. The CDR3, as DNA: TGTGCCAGCAGCTTTTGGGGCAGGGAGGCCAGAGGGACGCAGTATTTT. It yields the protein CASSFWGREARGTQYF.

This sequence joins TRBV28 and TRBJ2-7; 9 nucleotides match TRBD2. The germline V gene has CDR1 MDHEN and CDR2 SYDVKM. The CDR3 spans 15 residues. The ends lost 3 bases at V and 5 bases at J; junction bases unmatched: 8. The CDR3 loop is CASSFYLAGTDEQYF. The CDR3 DNA sequence: TGTGCCAGCAGTTTTTATCTAGCGGGAACCGACGAGCAGTACTTC.

The CDR3, as DNA: TGTGCCAGCAGTGAAGCCCCACTAGCGCAGCACACAGATACGCAGTATTTT. This encodes CASSEAPLAQHTDTQYF. V gene TRBV6-1 combines with J gene TRBJ2-3; TRBD2 matches 7 bases. The CDR3 is 17 amino acids. The ends lost 0 bases at V and 2 bases at J; junction bases unmatched: 8. Germline lookup yields CDR1 MNHNS and CDR2 SASEGT.

The gene calls are TRBV11-2 and TRBJ2-1; a possible D gene is TRBD2 (6 bases). V lost 5 bases to trimming and J lost 4 bases, with 9 bases between them. CDR1 and CDR2 (germline): SGHAT, FQNNGV. The CDR3 runs to 13 residues. This CDR3 reads CASSQDYYNEQFF. The CDR3 coding sequence is TGTGCCAGCAGCCAGGACTATTACAATGAGCAGTTCTTC.

The J gene is TRBJ2-5, the V gene TRBV28, with TRBD1 as a possible D gene (6 bases). This CDR3 is 15 amino acids long. Germline V lookup: CDR1 MDHEN, CDR2 SYDVKM. V shed 5 bases and J shed 2 bases, with 15 bases lying between them. CDR3 in amino acids: CASSLQGRRQETQYF. The CDR3 coding sequence is TGTGCCAGCAGTCTACAGGGAAGGCGGCAAGAGACCCAGTACTTC.